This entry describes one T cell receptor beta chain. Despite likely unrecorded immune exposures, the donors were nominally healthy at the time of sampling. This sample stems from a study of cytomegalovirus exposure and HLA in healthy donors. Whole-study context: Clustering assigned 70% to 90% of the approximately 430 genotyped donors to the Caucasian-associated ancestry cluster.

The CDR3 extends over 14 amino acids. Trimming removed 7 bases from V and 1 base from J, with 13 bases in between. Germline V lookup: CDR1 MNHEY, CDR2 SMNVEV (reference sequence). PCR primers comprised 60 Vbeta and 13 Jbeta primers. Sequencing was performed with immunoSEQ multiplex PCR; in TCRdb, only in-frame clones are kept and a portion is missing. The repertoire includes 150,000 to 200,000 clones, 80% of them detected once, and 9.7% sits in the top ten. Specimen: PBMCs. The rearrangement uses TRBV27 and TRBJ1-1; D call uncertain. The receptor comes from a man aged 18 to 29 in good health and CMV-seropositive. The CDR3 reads CASTSDIANTEAFF. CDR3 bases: TGTGCCAGCACCTCCGACATCGCGAACACTGAAGCTTTCTTT.